The 17 T cell receptor beta chains reported below all come from one sample, sequenced in a study of spatial heterogeneity in lung cancer. In TCRdb, the 5' RACE reads were re-called with MiXCR into one record per CDR3 protein. The table includes about 85,000 distinct CDR3 sequences, 15% to 25% detected once. Time point reported: sample taken at primary tumor resection. Unsorted samples of tumor, nontumor lung or frozen PBMC had their whole RNA sequenced. This sample comprised PBMCs, obtained at surgery. The receptors shown here come from a male donor with early-stage non-small cell lung cancer.

A few counts support this clonotype. The chain is built from TRBV29-1 and TRBJ2-5; 7 nucleotides line up with TRBD2. Germline V CDR1 and CDR2: SQVTM, ANQGSEA. This CDR3 comprises 12 residues. The CDR3: CTSQGGSETQYF. In DNA form, the CDR3 reads TGCACCTCTCAGGGAGGGTCAGAGACCCAGTACTTC.

This clonotype was seen a few times. V is TRBV13 and J is TRBJ2-7; D is unresolved. V was clipped by 3 bases and J by 5 bases, with 14 bases between them. The CDR3 is made up of 14 amino acids. CDR1 PRHDT and CDR2 FYEKMQ come from the germline V gene (reference sequence). CDR3 sequence: CASSLGYGPNEQYF. Here the CDR3 DNA reads TGTGCCAGCAGCTTGGGATATGGCCCCAACGAGCAGTACTTC.

V and J are TRBV14 and TRBJ2-2; no firm D call. Germline CDR1 SGHDN, CDR2 FVKESK. This CDR3 comprises 13 residues. V dropped 0 bases and J dropped 6 bases, with 5 bases sitting between them. The CDR3 here is CASSQELAGELFF. The CDR3 DNA reads TGTGCCAGCAGCCAAGAATTGGCCGGGGAGCTGTTTTTT.

This chain connects TRBV27 to TRBJ2-3; D unresolved. Germline V CDR1 and CDR2: MNHEY, SMNVEV (reference sequence). The CDR3 covers 14 residues. The germline V and J ends were trimmed by 4 bases and 3 bases, with 11 bases remaining between them. The CDR3 here is CASSSLPLTDTQYF. Here the CDR3 DNA reads TGTGCCAGCAGTTCCCTCCCATTGACAGATACGCAGTATTTT.

This clonotype was counted at least ten times. The CDR3 sequence is CAISEGLGVGGTEAFF. The CDR3 DNA is TGTGCCATCAGTGAGGGCTTGGGGGTCGGGGGCACTGAAGCTTTCTTT. The chain employs TRBV10-3 and TRBJ1-1, with D perhaps TRBD1 (5 bases). This CDR3 has 16 residues. The V end lost 2 bases, the J end lost 4 bases, and 17 bases lay between the germline ends. The germline V gene has CDR1 ENHRY and CDR2 SYGVKD.

This clonotype appeared many times. This chain uses TRBV27 with TRBJ1-1; D not resolved. The CDR3 is 14 amino acids. V was shortened by 3 bases and J by 1 base, with 9 bases between the two germline ends. From germline, CDR1 is MNHEY and CDR2 SMNVEV (reference sequence). CDR3 bases: TGTGCCAGCAGTTTTTTGTATGGGAACACTGAAGCTTTCTTT. This encodes CASSFLYGNTEAFF.

This clonotype was seen many times. The chain uses TRBV28 and TRBJ1-5; 11 nucleotides line up with TRBD1. This CDR3 contains 14 residues. Germline V gene lookup returns CDR1 MDHEN and CDR2 SYDVKM. V dropped 3 bases and J dropped 5; count of bases not matched to a gene: 0. CDR3 coding DNA: TGTGCCAGCAGTTTGGGACAGGGGGATCAGCCCCAGCATTTT. Translating gives CASSLGQGDQPQHF.

This clonotype occurred a few times. This chain joins TRBV12-3 or TRBV12-4 and TRBJ2-2; D is uncertain. This CDR3 has 14 amino acids. Trimming left V 2 bases short and J 4 bases short, with 8 bases between. The CDR3 nucleotides are TGTGCCAGCAGTTTAAATAGCATCACCGGGGAGCTGTTTTTT. This gives the protein CASSLNSITGELFF.

This clonotype was counted between two and nine times. The CDR3 protein is CASSPSSAGQYF. Written as DNA, the CDR3 is TGTGCCAGCAGCCCGTCAAGTGCGGGCCAGTACTTC. The J gene is TRBJ2-5, the V gene TRBV11-2; possible D gene TRBD2, 5 bases. The CDR3 loop spans 12 amino acids. Between the trimmed V and J ends, which lost 5 bases and 10 bases, there was a span of 14 bases. CDR1 is SGHAT and CDR2 is FQNNGV in the germline V gene.

The gene calls are TRBV6-1 and TRBJ2-1; maybe TRBD2 (6 bases). The V end lost 6 bases, the J end lost 5 bases, and 17 bases lay between the germline ends. This CDR3 has 15 residues. Germline loops: CDR1 MNHNS, CDR2 SASEGT. CDR3 DNA sequence: TGTGCCAGCAGAGGAGGGACGACGACGAACAATGAGCAGTTCTTC. It specifies CASRGGTTTNNEQFF.

This rearrangement joins TRBV25-1 to TRBJ2-3; 9 nucleotides agree with TRBD1. Germline V gives CDR1 MGHDK, CDR2 SYGVNS. The CDR3 is made up of 15 amino acids. Unmatched junction bases numbered 6, after V lost 3 bases and J lost 5 bases. The CDR3 nucleotides read TGTGCCAGCAGTGATCCAACAGGGGGCAAAGATACGCAGTATTTT. This encodes CASSDPTGGKDTQYF.

The rearrangement links TRBV16 to TRBJ2-3; D is undetermined. V lost 5 bases to trimming and J lost 4 bases, with 13 bases between them. Germline V gene sequence: CDR1 KGHSY, CDR2 FQNENV. CDR3 size: 14 residues. The CDR3: CASSNSPRADTQYF. The CDR3 DNA reads as TGTGCCAGCAGCAACAGTCCTCGTGCAGATACGCAGTATTTT.

The rearrangement joins TRBV6-2 or TRBV6-3 to TRBJ1-5; a weak D match, TRBD1 (5 bases). V lost 1 base and J lost 5, with 9 bases in between. The CDR3 totals 14 residues. Per the germline V gene, CDR1 is MNHEY and CDR2 is SVGEGT. DNA for the CDR3: TGTGCCAGCAGTTACTTGGGGCAGGATCAGCCCCAGCATTTT. Protein: CASSYLGQDQPQHF.

This clonotype was seen repeatedly, ten times or more. The chain links TRBV25-1 to TRBJ1-2; maybe TRBD1 (5 bases). Trimming took 8 bases from V and 2 from J, leaving 9 bases between them. CDR3 length: 12 amino acids. Germline V gives CDR1 MGHDK, CDR2 SYGVNS. As DNA, the CDR3 is TGTGCCAGCGAGGACACCAACTATGGCTACACCTTC. The encoded protein is CASEDTNYGYTF.

The chain couples TRBV20-1 to TRBJ2-7; unclear D gene. In germline, CDR1 is DFQATT, CDR2 SNEGSKA (reference sequence). The CDR3 consists of 13 residues. The germline V and J ends were trimmed by 3 bases and 0 bases, with 9 bases remaining between them. Here the CDR3 DNA reads TGCAGTGCTAGGGGTCCGTCCTCCTACGAGCAGTACTTC. Translated, it gives CSARGPSSYEQYF.

V is TRBV5-1 and J is TRBJ2-7; 8 nucleotides agree with TRBD1. V lost 7 bases to trimming and J lost 0 bases; unmatched junction nucleotides: 9. CDR3 length: 15 amino acids. Germline CDR1 reads SGHRS; CDR2 reads YFSETQ. The DNA for the CDR3 is TGCGCCAGCGGCCACCGGACAGGGAGCTCCTACGAGCAGTACTTC. This sequence encodes CASGHRTGSSYEQYF.

The CDR3: CASSFTGENEAFF. CDR3 DNA: TGCGCCAGCAGCTTCACAGGGGAGAATGAAGCTTTCTTT. The gene calls are TRBV5-1 and TRBJ1-1; 7 bases are a match to TRBD1. Germline CDR1 reads SGHRS; CDR2 reads YFSETQ. V lost 2 bases and J lost 7; bases outside the gene matches: 5. The CDR3 covers 13 residues.